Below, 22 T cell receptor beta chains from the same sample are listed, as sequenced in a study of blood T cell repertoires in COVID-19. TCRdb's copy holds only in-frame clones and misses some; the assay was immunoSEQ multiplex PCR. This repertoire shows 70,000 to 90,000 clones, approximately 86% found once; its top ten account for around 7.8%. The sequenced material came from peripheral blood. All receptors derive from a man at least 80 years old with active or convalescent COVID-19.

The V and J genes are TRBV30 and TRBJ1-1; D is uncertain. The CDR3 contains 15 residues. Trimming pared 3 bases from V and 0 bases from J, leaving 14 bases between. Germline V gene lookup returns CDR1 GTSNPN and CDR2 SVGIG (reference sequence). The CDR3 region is CAWRGRSGMNTEAFF. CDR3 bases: TGTGCCTGGAGGGGTCGGAGCGGAATGAACACTGAAGCTTTCTTT.

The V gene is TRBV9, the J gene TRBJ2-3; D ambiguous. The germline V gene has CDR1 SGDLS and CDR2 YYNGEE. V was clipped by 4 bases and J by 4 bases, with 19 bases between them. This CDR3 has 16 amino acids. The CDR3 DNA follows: TGTGCCAGCAGCTCAACTCTAATTGGCGGCGCAGATACGCAGTATTTT. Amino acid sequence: CASSSTLIGGADTQYF.

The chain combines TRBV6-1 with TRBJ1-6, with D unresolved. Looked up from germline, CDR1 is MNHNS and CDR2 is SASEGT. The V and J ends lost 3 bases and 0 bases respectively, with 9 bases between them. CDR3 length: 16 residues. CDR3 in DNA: TGTGCCAGCAGTGAGCGGTCCGGCTCCTATAATTCACCCCTCCACTTT. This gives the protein CASSERSGSYNSPLHF.

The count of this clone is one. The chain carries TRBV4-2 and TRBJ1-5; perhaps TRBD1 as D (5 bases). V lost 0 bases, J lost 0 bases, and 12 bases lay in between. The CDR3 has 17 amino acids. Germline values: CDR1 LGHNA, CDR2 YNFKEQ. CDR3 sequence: CASSQEQALYSNQPQHF. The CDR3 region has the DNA TGTGCCAGCAGCCAAGAACAGGCACTCTATAGCAATCAGCCCCAGCATTTT.

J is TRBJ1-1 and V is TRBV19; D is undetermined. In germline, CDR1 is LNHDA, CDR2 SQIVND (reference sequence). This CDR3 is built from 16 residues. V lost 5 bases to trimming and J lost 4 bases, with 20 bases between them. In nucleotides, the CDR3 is TGTGCCAGTAGTTTGACGCAGAGGTTTTCGGGCACTGAAGCTTTCTTT. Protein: CASSLTQRFSGTEAFF. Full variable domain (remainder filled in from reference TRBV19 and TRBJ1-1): DGGITQSPKYLFRKEGQNVTLSCEQNLNHDAMYWYRQDPGQGLRLIYYSQIVNDFQKGDIAEGYSVSREKKESFPLTVTSAQKNPTAFYLCASSLTQRFSGTEAFFGQGTRLTVV.

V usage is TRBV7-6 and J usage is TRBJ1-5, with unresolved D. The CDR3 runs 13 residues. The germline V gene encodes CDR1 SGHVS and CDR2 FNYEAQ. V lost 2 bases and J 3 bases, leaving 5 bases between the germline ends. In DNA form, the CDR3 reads TGTGCCAGCAGCTTATCAGACAATCAGCCCCAGCATTTT. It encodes CASSLSDNQPQHF.

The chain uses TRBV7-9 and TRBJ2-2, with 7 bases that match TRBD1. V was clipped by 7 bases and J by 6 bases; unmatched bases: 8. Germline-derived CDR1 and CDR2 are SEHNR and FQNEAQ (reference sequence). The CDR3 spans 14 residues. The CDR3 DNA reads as TGTGCCAGCATCCGAGACAGGGTGGCCGGGGAGCTGTTTTTT. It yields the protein CASIRDRVAGELFF.

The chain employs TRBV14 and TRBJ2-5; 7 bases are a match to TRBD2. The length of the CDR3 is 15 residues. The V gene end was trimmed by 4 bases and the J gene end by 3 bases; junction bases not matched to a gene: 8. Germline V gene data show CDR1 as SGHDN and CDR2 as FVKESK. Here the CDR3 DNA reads TGTGCCAGCAGCCCACGGACTAGTAGAGAAGAGACCCAGTACTTC. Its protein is CASSPRTSREETQYF.

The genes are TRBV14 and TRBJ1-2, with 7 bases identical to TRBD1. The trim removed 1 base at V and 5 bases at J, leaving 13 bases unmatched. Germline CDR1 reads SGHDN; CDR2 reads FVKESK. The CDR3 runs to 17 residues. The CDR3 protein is CASSQGRGGGGAYGYTF. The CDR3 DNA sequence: TGTGCCAGCAGCCAAGGGAGAGGGGGCGGCGGAGCGTATGGCTACACCTTC.

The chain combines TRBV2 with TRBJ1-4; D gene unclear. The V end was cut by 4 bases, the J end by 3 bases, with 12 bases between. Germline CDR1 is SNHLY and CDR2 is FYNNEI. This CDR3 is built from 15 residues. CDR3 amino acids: CASSAVGQPNEKLFF. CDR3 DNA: TGTGCCAGCAGTGCGGTTGGTCAACCTAATGAAAAACTGTTTTTT. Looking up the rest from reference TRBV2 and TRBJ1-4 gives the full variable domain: EPEVTQTPSHQVTQMGQEVILRCVPISNHLYFYWYRQILGQKVEFLVSFYNNEISEKSEIFDDQFSVERPDGSNFTLKIRSTKLEDSAMYFCASSAVGQPNEKLFFGSGTQLSVL.

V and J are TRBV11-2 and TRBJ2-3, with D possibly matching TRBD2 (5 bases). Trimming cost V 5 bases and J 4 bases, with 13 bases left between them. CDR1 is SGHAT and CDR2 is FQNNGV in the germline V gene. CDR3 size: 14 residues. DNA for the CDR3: TGTGCCAGCAGCCCACTAGGCAGGTCAGATACGCAGTATTTT. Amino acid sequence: CASSPLGRSDTQYF.

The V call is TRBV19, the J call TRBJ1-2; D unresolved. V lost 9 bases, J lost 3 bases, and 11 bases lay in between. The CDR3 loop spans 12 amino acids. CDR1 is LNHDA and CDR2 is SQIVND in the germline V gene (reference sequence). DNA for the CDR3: TGTGCCAGCAATAACAGAGACTATGGCTACACCTTC. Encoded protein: CASNNRDYGYTF.

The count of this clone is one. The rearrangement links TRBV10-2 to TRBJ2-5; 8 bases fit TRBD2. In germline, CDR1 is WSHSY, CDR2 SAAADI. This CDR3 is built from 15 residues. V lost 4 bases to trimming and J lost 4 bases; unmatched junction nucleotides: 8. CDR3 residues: CASSAGSGRGETQYF. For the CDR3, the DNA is TGCGCCAGCAGTGCAGGAAGCGGGAGAGGAGAGACCCAGTACTTC.

CDR3 nucleotide sequence: TGTGCCAGCAGACAGGGGGCAAGAGGCAGTCAGCCCCAGCATTTT. Protein: CASRQGARGSQPQHF. The genes are TRBV28 and TRBJ1-5; 9 bases agree with TRBD1. CDR1 MDHEN and CDR2 SYDVKM come from the germline V gene. The CDR3 loop spans 15 amino acids. With 6 bases clipped from V and 6 bases from J, the junction kept 9 bases outside the gene matches.

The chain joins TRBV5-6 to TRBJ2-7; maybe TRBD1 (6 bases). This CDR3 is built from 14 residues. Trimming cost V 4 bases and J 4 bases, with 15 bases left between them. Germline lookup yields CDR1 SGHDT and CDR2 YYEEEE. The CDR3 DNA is TGTGCCAGCAGCCGCGGACAGATGATGTACGAGCAGTACGTC. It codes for CASSRGQMMYEQYV.

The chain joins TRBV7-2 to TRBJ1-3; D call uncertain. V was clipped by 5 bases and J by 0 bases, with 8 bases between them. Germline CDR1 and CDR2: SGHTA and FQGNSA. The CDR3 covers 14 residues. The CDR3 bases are TGTGCCAGCAGCCCCACTAACTCTGGAAACACCATATATTTT. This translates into CASSPTNSGNTIYF.

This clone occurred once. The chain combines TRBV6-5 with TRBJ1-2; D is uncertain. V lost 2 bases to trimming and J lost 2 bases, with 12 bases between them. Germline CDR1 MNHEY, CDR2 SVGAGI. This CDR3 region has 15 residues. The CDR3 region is CASSYGAGRNYGYTF. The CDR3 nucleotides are TGTGCCAGCAGTTACGGAGCGGGCAGGAACTATGGCTACACCTTC.

The CDR3 protein is CASSFLAGLNSGNTIYF. CDR3 nucleotide sequence: TGTGCCAGCAGCTTTCTCGCCGGACTGAACTCTGGAAACACCATATATTTT. The chain employs TRBV7-9 and TRBJ1-3; D not certain. The CDR3 is 17 amino acids. Germline values: CDR1 SEHNR, CDR2 FQNEAQ (reference sequence). V lost 3 bases to trimming and J lost 0 bases, with 15 bases between them.

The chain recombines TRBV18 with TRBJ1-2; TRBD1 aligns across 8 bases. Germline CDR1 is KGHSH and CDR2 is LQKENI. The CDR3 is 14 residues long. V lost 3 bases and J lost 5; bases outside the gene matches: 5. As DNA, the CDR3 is TGTGCCAGCTCACCCTCCGGGACAGGTTATGGCTACACCTTC. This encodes CASSPSGTGYGYTF. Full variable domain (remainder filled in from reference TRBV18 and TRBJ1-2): NAGVMQNPRHLVRRRGQEARLRCSPMKGHSHVYWYRQLPEEGLKFMVYLQKENIIDESGMPKERFSAEFPKEGPSILRIQQVVRGDSAAYFCASSPSGTGYGYTFGSGTRLTVV.

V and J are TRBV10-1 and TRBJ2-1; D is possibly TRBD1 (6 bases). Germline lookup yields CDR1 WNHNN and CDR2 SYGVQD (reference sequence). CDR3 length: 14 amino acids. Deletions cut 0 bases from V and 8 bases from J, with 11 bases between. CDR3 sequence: CASSESTGYDEQFF. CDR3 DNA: TGCGCCAGCAGTGAGTCAACAGGGTATGATGAGCAGTTCTTC.

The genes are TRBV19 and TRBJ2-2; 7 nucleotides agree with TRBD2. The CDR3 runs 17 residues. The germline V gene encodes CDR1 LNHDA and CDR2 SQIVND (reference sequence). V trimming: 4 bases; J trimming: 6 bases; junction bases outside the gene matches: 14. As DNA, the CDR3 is TGTGCCAGTAGTACACACCAATCAGGACTAGGCGCCGGGGAGCTGTTTTTT. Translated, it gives CASSTHQSGLGAGELFF.

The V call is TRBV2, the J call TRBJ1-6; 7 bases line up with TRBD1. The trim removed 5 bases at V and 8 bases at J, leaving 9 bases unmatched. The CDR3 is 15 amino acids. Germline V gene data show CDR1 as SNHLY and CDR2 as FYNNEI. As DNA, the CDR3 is TGTGCCAGCAGTTCAAGGGGGCCGGTGGATTCACCCCTCCACTTT. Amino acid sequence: CASSSRGPVDSPLHF.